A single sample is the source of the 23 T cell receptor beta chains below, sequenced in a study of blood T cell repertoires in COVID-19. Sequencing was performed with immunoSEQ multiplex PCR; in TCRdb, only in-frame clones are kept and a portion is missing. The table includes a few hundred thousand clones, roughly 84% detected once. The specimen sequenced was peripheral blood. The receptors come from a woman aged 18-35 years with acute or convalescent COVID-19.

The V gene is TRBV27, the J gene TRBJ2-7, with D possibly matching TRBD2 (6 bases). V dropped 6 bases and J dropped 3 bases, with 12 bases sitting between them. CDR3 size: 13 residues. Germline V gives CDR1 MNHEY, CDR2 SMNVEV (reference sequence). The CDR3 loop is CASSHAGGYEQYF. Here the CDR3 DNA reads TGTGCCAGCAGCCACGCCGGGGGCTACGAGCAGTACTTC.

The gene calls are TRBV3-1 (or the pseudogene TRBV3-2) and TRBJ2-5; 7 nucleotides match TRBD1. The germline V gene encodes CDR1 LGHDT and CDR2 YNNKEL (reference sequence). The CDR3 has 20 amino acids. V lost 0 bases, J lost 1 base, and 17 bases stayed unmatched. DNA for the CDR3: TGTGCCAGCAGCCAAGATGACAGGTTTCAGGGGGTTCAGCCCCAAGAGACCCAGTACTTC. It translates to CASSQDDRFQGVQPQETQYF.

This clone was seen only a few times. The chain couples TRBV6-5 to TRBJ2-3, with D possibly being TRBD2 (5 bases). Germline lookup yields CDR1 MNHEY and CDR2 SVGAGI. The V and J ends lost 0 bases and 1 base respectively, with 8 bases between them. The CDR3 spans 15 residues. The CDR3 nucleotides are TGTGCCAGCAGTTACTCCGCACTAGGCACAGATACGCAGTATTTT. Its protein product is CASSYSALGTDTQYF.

This clone has a single count. This chain links TRBV12-5 with TRBJ2-7; unclear D gene. The length of the CDR3 is 13 residues. V shed 6 bases and J shed 1 base, with 10 bases lying between them. The germline V gene encodes CDR1 LGHNT and CDR2 FRNRAP. CDR3 sequence (DNA): TGTGCTAGTGGACTGACACTTTCCTACGAGCAGTACTTC. Translation: CASGLTLSYEQYF.

The rearrangement links TRBV2 to TRBJ2-7, with D tentatively TRBD2 (5 bases). Trimming shortened V by 6 bases and J by 4 bases, and 16 bases separated the two germline ends. Germline V gene data show CDR1 as SNHLY and CDR2 as FYNNEI. The CDR3 covers 14 residues. The CDR3 reads CASRPLSGYYEQYF. Written as DNA, the CDR3 is TGTGCCAGCAGGCCCCTCAGCGGTTATTACGAGCAGTACTTC. The full variable domain, its missing parts supplied by reference TRBV2 and TRBJ2-7, is EPEVTQTPSHQVTQMGQEVILRCVPISNHLYFYWYRQILGQKVEFLVSFYNNEISEKSEIFDDQFSVERPDGSNFTLKIRSTKLEDSAMYFCASRPLSGYYEQYFGPGTRLTVT.

This chain connects TRBV28 to TRBJ2-1; TRBD2 matches at 13 bases. CDR1 is MDHEN and CDR2 is SYDVKM in the germline V gene. The CDR3 extends over 15 amino acids. With V trimmed by 4 bases and J by 5 bases, 2 bases remained unmatched. The CDR3 DNA reads TGTGCCAGCAGTTCCGGGACTAGCGGGAACAATGAGCAGTTCTTC. Encoded protein: CASSSGTSGNNEQFF.

V usage is TRBV4-3 and J usage is TRBJ2-3, with 10 positions matching TRBD2. Trimming cost V 2 bases and J 0 bases; bases outside gene matches: 2. The CDR3 sequence is 16 residues long. Germline CDR1 reads LGHNA; CDR2 reads YSLEER. The CDR3 region has the DNA TGCGCCAGCAGCCAATTACTAGCGGGAAGCACAGATACGCAGTATTTT. Amino acids: CASSQLLAGSTDTQYF.

The CDR3 spells CASSKTSGSIYEQYF. CDR3 in DNA: TGTGCCAGCAGCAAGACTAGCGGGAGTATCTACGAGCAGTACTTC. The genes are TRBV7-2 and TRBJ2-7, with 12 bases fitting TRBD2. Germline CDR1 and CDR2: SGHTA and FQGNSA. The CDR3 is 15 amino acids. V gave up 5 bases and J gave up 3 bases; unmatched junction bases: 5. Based on the CDR3 plus reference TRBV7-2 and TRBJ2-7, the full variable domain is GAGVSQSPSNKVTEKGKDVELRCDPISGHTALYWYRQSLGQGLEFLIYFQGNSAPDKSGLPSDRFSAERTGGSVSTLTIQRTQQEDSAVYLCASSKTSGSIYEQYFGPGTRLTVT.

This chain links TRBV5-4 with TRBJ2-2, with D possibly matching TRBD1 (6 bases). The CDR3 spans 15 residues. Germline V lookup: CDR1 SGHNT, CDR2 YYREEE (reference sequence). The V gene lost 4 bases and the J gene lost 5 bases, with 15 bases spanning the gap. The CDR3 sequence: CASSPGHSTTGELFF. The CDR3 coding sequence is TGTGCCAGCAGCCCGGGACACTCAACAACCGGGGAGCTGTTTTTT.

This chain uses TRBV19 with TRBJ2-7, with D possibly matching TRBD2 (6 bases). V lost 2 bases and J 2 bases, leaving 13 bases between the germline ends. The CDR3 is made up of 15 amino acids. In germline, CDR1 is LNHDA, CDR2 SQIVND (reference sequence). The CDR3 coding sequence is TGTGCCAGTAGTATAAGAGGGCTAGCGCCCTACGAGCAGTACTTC. Its translation: CASSIRGLAPYEQYF.

The V and J genes are TRBV29-1 and TRBJ2-4, with TRBD2 matching over 7 bases. The CDR3 extends over 14 amino acids. V was pared by 4 bases and J by 6 bases, with 9 bases of the junction left unmatched. Per germline, CDR1 SQVTM and CDR2 ANQGSEA. The CDR3 DNA follows: TGCAGCGTTGGGAGTCAGCGGGGCTCAAACATTCAGTACTTC. Its translation: CSVGSQRGSNIQYF. Combining the CDR3 with reference TRBV29-1 and TRBJ2-4 gives the whole variable domain SAVISQKPSRDICQRGTSLTIQCQVDSQVTMMFWYRQQPGQSLTLIATANQGSEATYESGFVIDKFPISRPNLTFSTLTVSNMSPEDSSIYLCSVGSQRGSNIQYFGAGTRLSVL.

In nucleotides, the CDR3 is TGTGCCAGCAGCTTAGGCGGGACAGGGGGCTCGAGCTATGGCTACACCTTC. Protein sequence: CASSLGGTGGSSYGYTF. This rearrangement joins TRBV7-2 to TRBJ1-2; 12 bases fit TRBD1. V trimming: 1 base; J trimming: 4 bases; junction bases outside the gene matches: 7. The CDR3 has 17 residues. Per the germline V gene, CDR1 is SGHTA and CDR2 is FQGNSA.

The rearrangement uses TRBV5-4 and TRBJ2-7; possibly TRBD2 for D (6 bases). In germline, CDR1 is SGHNT, CDR2 YYREEE (reference sequence). V lost 2 bases and J lost 2, with 14 bases in between. This CDR3 comprises 15 residues. The CDR3 region has the DNA TGTGCCAGCAGCTTTGGCGGGGAAACAACCTACGAGCAGTACTTC. Translation gives CASSFGGETTYEQYF.

This clone appeared a single time. The chain recombines TRBV27 with TRBJ2-7; 11 nucleotides align to TRBD2. Looked up from germline, CDR1 is MNHEY and CDR2 is SMNVEV (reference sequence). V shed 4 bases and J 0 bases; nucleotides not matched to a gene: 5. The CDR3 has 16 amino acids. CDR3 sequence: CASSSVGLAASYEQYF. The CDR3 coding sequence is TGTGCCAGCAGTTCGGTGGGACTAGCGGCCTCCTACGAGCAGTACTTC.

CDR3 in DNA: TGTGCCAGCAGCCATCTCTACGGGGATAATTCACCCCTCCACTTT. Translating gives CASSHLYGDNSPLHF. The V call is TRBV3-1 (or the pseudogene TRBV3-2), the J call TRBJ1-6, with unresolved D. V was trimmed by 3 bases and J by 5 bases, leaving 11 bases between them. The V gene's germline CDR1 is LGHDT and CDR2 YNNKEL (reference sequence). The CDR3 totals 15 residues.

V is TRBV6-2 or TRBV6-3 and J is TRBJ2-5; D remains ambiguous. CDR3 length equals 12 residues. The germline V gene has CDR1 MNHEY and CDR2 SVGEGT. Trimming took off 2 bases at V and 11 bases at J, with 12 bases between the two ends. CDR3 in DNA: TGTGCCAGCAGTTACCGGGTGATAGCACAGTACTTC. It codes for CASSYRVIAQYF.

This clone has just one count. This chain links TRBV18 with TRBJ2-3; 9 bases map to TRBD1. The length of the CDR3 is 16 residues. Germline lookup yields CDR1 KGHSH and CDR2 LQKENI. Trimming cost V 2 bases and J 0 bases; bases outside gene matches: 3. The CDR3 DNA reads TGTGCCAGCTCACCAAGGGACAGGGACAGCACAGATACGCAGTATTTT. As protein: CASSPRDRDSTDTQYF.

The chain combines TRBV4-1 with TRBJ1-2, with a weak D call TRBD1 (5 bases). The V gene's germline CDR1 is MGHRA and CDR2 YSYEKL. CDR3 length: 18 amino acids. V lost 1 base, J lost 1 base, and 19 bases lay in between. In DNA form, the CDR3 reads TGCGCCAGCAGCCAAGCTTGGCCAGGTGGGGGGGGTAACTATGGCTACACCTTC. It is translated as CASSQAWPGGGGNYGYTF.

This chain joins TRBV25-1 and TRBJ2-7; D is possibly TRBD2 (5 bases). Germline V gene lookup returns CDR1 MGHDK and CDR2 SYGVNS. V dropped 9 bases and J dropped 1 base, with 22 bases sitting between them. The CDR3 has 16 residues. The CDR3 protein is CASAGPSQQISYEQYF. CDR3 nucleotides: TGTGCCAGTGCGGGTCCGAGCCAGCAAATATCCTACGAGCAGTACTTC.

This clone was seen only a few times. This chain joins TRBV30 and TRBJ2-1; D is possibly TRBD2 (6 bases). CDR1 and CDR2 from the germline V gene are GTSNPN and SVGIG (reference sequence). The CDR3 extends over 14 amino acids. V lost 1 base to trimming and J lost 14 bases, with 21 bases between them. The CDR3 sequence is CAWSGFFGSRREFF. CDR3 nucleotide sequence: TGTGCCTGGAGTGGTTTCTTCGGGAGTAGGAGGGAGTTCTTC.

The rearrangement uses TRBV10-3 and TRBJ2-7; 7 bases align to TRBD1. Germline V gene sequence: CDR1 ENHRY, CDR2 SYGVKD. The CDR3 covers 15 residues. The V segment lost 6 bases and the J segment 1 base; nucleotides outside the gene matches: 9. DNA for the CDR3: TGTGCCATCAGCGGAACTGAACAGGGGTCCTACGAGCAGTACTTC. Translation: CAISGTEQGSYEQYF.

In regard to this clone: Other nucleotide sequences from this sample produce the same CDR3. The V call is TRBV12-3 or TRBV12-4, the J call TRBJ1-2; perhaps TRBD1 as D (5 bases). The CDR3 totals 12 residues. Deletions cut 3 bases from V and 5 bases from J, with 7 bases between. The CDR3 sequence: CASSLGLYGYTF. For the CDR3, the DNA is TGTGCCAGCAGTTTGGGACTTTATGGCTACACCTTC.

The chain is built from TRBV6-6 and TRBJ2-1; D gene uncertain. The CDR3 runs to 17 residues. The germline V gene encodes CDR1 MNHNY and CDR2 SVGAGI (reference sequence). Trimming stripped 5 bases from V and 7 bases from J, with 24 bases between. CDR3 sequence: CASSPPSVSLNSNEQFF. DNA of the CDR3: TGTGCCAGCAGTCCCCCCTCGGTTAGCCTAAATTCAAATGAGCAGTTCTTC.